This T cell receptor (beta chain) was retrieved from a study of STAT5B mutations in CD4+ large granular lymphocyte leukemia. Notes on this clone: Its antigen is not identified.

In the original workflow: Productive clonotypes were detectable down to 2.59 x 10-5 frequency. Assay: immunoSEQ multiplex PCR; the TCRdb copy retains only in-frame clones and omits some. V and J calls and clone size come straight from that table; D and trimming were deduced from the DNA. The sample has around 33,000 clones, 75% to 85% seen once; the top ten hold roughly 1.9%. Study-wide findings and caveats: Patient CD4-sorted repertoires stayed more clonal than healthy ones after leukemic-clone removal. No patients shared main leukemic clonotypes, though about 25% appeared at low frequency elsewhere. 8/27 top patient clones versus 2/35 control clones were TRBV06-family.

Trimming pared 4 bases from V and 6 bases from J, leaving 10 bases between. Germline V gene data show CDR1 as SGHRS and CDR2 as YFSETQ. The CDR3 loop spans 13 amino acids. The receptor's source is a human donor in good health. The sequenced material came from CD4+ T cells from blood buffy coats. The chain uses TRBV5-1 and TRBJ2-2; D perhaps matches TRBD1 (5 bases). The CDR3 loop reads CASSLTVSGELFF. The DNA for the CDR3 is TGCGCCAGCAGCCTGACAGTATCCGGGGAGCTGTTTTTT.